This T cell receptor (beta chain) was sequenced during a study of CDR3 diversity in severe acne. TCRdb called the PCR reads again in MiXCR, with one record for every CDR3 protein. The sample lists under 95,000 distinct CDR3 sequences; 48% were seen once. This clonotype counts as medium-sized (0.01 to 0.1%). This CDR3 has 14 amino acids. Trimming pared 0 bases from V and 3 bases from J, leaving 7 bases between. Per the germline V gene, CDR1 is SGDLS and CDR2 is YYNGEE. This TCR derives from a male donor in good health, serving as a control. The genes are TRBV9 and TRBJ1-5; a weak D match, TRBD1 (6 bases). The sample taken for sequencing was blood. The CDR3 DNA sequence: TGTGCCAGCAGCGTAGAGGGGGTCAATCAGCCCCAGCATTTT. Encoded protein: CASSVEGVNQPQHF.